One and the same sample provided the 13 T cell receptor beta chains below, sequenced in a study of technical replicates of blood from a few donors. Measured with immunoSEQ multiplex PCR; TCRdb has only the in-frame clones, and not every one. This table holds some 80,000 clones, approximately 96% found once. The sample consisted of T cells isolated from PBMCs. These receptor sequences come from a human donor in good health.

This clone has a single count. This chain links TRBV7-2 with TRBJ1-5; D gene ambiguous. From germline, CDR1 is SGHTA and CDR2 FQGNSA. Trimming took 3 bases from V and 6 from J, leaving 6 bases between them. The CDR3 spans 12 residues. In DNA form, the CDR3 reads TGTGCCAGCAGCTTCCCGGGTCAGCCCCAGCATTTT. The encoded protein is CASSFPGQPQHF. The entire variable domain, with the rest obtained from reference TRBV7-2 and TRBJ1-5, is as follows: GAGVSQSPSNKVTEKGKDVELRCDPISGHTALYWYRQSLGQGLEFLIYFQGNSAPDKSGLPSDRFSAERTGGSVSTLTIQRTQQEDSAVYLCASSFPGQPQHFGDGTRLSIL.

The chain is built from TRBV4-2 and TRBJ2-5, with 8 nucleotides matching TRBD2. Germline values: CDR1 LGHNA, CDR2 YNFKEQ. Trimming cost V 2 bases and J 3 bases; bases outside gene matches: 11. CDR3 size: 17 residues. CDR3 amino acids: CASSQPIGLANEETQYF. In DNA, the CDR3 is TGTGCCAGCAGCCAACCCATCGGACTAGCCAACGAAGAGACCCAGTACTTC.

The chain recombines TRBV6-1 with TRBJ2-7, with D tentatively TRBD1 (6 bases). The germline gives CDR1 MNHNS, CDR2 SASEGT. This CDR3 contains 14 residues. V was trimmed by 6 bases and J by 0 bases, leaving 12 bases between them. CDR3 nucleotide sequence: TGTGCCAGCAGCAACAGGGTCGGCTCCTACGAGCAGTACTTC. It yields the protein CASSNRVGSYEQYF.

This rearrangement joins TRBV5-4 to TRBJ1-1, with D perhaps TRBD1 (5 bases). Trimming removed 4 bases at V and 1 base at J, with 11 bases between. Germline V gene lookup returns CDR1 SGHNT and CDR2 YYREEE (reference sequence). The CDR3 totals 14 residues. Here the CDR3 reads CASSGMTANTEAFF. The CDR3 coding sequence is TGTGCCAGCAGCGGAATGACAGCGAACACTGAAGCTTTCTTT.

The chain uses TRBV7-9 and TRBJ1-1; no clear D. The CDR3 sequence is 11 residues long. CDR1 is SEHNR and CDR2 is FQNEAQ in the germline V gene (reference sequence). The V end lost 7 bases, the J end lost 5 bases, and 8 bases lay between the germline ends. CDR3 DNA sequence: TGTGCCAGCATCCTGGAGACTGAAGCTTTCTTT. Its translation is CASILETEAFF. The variable domain in full, with the rest retrieved from reference TRBV7-9 and TRBJ1-1, is DTGVSQNPRHKITKRGQNVTFRCDPISEHNRLYWYRQTLGQGPEFLTYFQNEAQLEKSRLLSDRFSAERPKGSFSTLEIQRTEQGDSAMYLCASILETEAFFGQGTRLTVV.

The gene calls are TRBV6-5 and TRBJ1-1; tentatively, D is TRBD1 (6 bases). Germline V gene sequence: CDR1 MNHEY, CDR2 SVGAGI. Trimming removed 2 bases from V and 7 bases from J, with 11 bases in between. The CDR3 consists of 13 residues. CDR3 nucleotide sequence: TGTGCCAGCAGTTACCGTGGGACAAGTGAAGCTTTCTTT. Its translation: CASSYRGTSEAFF.

The V call is TRBV11-2, the J call TRBJ1-2, with D uncertain. The germline gives CDR1 SGHAT, CDR2 FQNNGV. This CDR3 has 13 amino acids. V was clipped by 5 bases and J by 1 base, with 8 bases between them. In DNA form, the CDR3 reads TGTGCCAGCAGCCCGTACAGTAACTATGGCTACACCTTC. It specifies CASSPYSNYGYTF.

V is TRBV11-2 and J is TRBJ1-3; no clear D. The V end lost 3 bases, the J end lost 0 bases, and 6 bases lay between the germline ends. This CDR3 contains 14 residues. CDR1 and CDR2 from the germline V gene are SGHAT and FQNNGV. The CDR3 protein is CASSFSYSGNTIYF. The CDR3 DNA follows: TGTGCCAGCAGCTTTAGCTACTCTGGAAACACCATATATTTT.

CDR3 nucleotides: TGTGCCAGCCCCGGGACAGGGGGCCAGAACACTGAAGCTTTCTTT. As protein: CASPGTGGQNTEAFF. The chain recombines TRBV21-1 with TRBJ1-1; no check of the table's D call, TRBD1, against the DNA was made. TRBV21-1 is noted as a pseudogene. The CDR3 length is 15 residues.

The chain uses TRBV14 and TRBJ1-1; possibly TRBD1 for D (6 bases). Germline-derived CDR1 and CDR2 are SGHDN and FVKESK. The CDR3 totals 14 residues. Trimming took off 1 base at V and 5 bases at J, with 11 bases between the two ends. The chain's CDR3 is CASSQVGGRTEAFF. The CDR3 nucleotides read TGTGCCAGCAGCCAAGTTGGGGGCAGAACTGAAGCTTTCTTT.

The J gene is TRBJ2-3, the V gene TRBV15, with D perhaps TRBD2 (6 bases). Per germline, CDR1 LNHNV and CDR2 YYDKDF (reference sequence). The CDR3 contains 16 residues. V lost 6 bases and J lost 0, with 16 bases in between. CDR3 sequence reads: CATRQNLASSTDTQYF. DNA of the CDR3: TGTGCCACCAGGCAAAATCTAGCGTCTAGCACAGATACGCAGTATTTT.

The chain has TRBV30 and TRBJ1-2; perhaps TRBD1 as D (6 bases). Germline V gene sequence: CDR1 GTSNPN, CDR2 SVGIG (reference sequence). The CDR3 extends over 12 amino acids. The V end lost 3 bases, the J end lost 8 bases, and 13 bases lay between the germline ends. CDR3 residues: CAWRQGLGGYTF. CDR3 nucleotide sequence: TGTGCCTGGAGGCAGGGGCTGGGGGGCTACACCTTC. The full variable domain, rest sourced from reference TRBV30 and TRBJ1-2, is SQTIHQWPATLVQPVGSPLSLECTVEGTSNPNLYWYRQAAGRGLQLLFYSVGIGQISSEVPQNLSASRPQDRQFILSSKKLLLSDSGFYLCAWRQGLGGYTFGSGTRLTVV.

The chain carries TRBV28 and TRBJ2-1; D unresolved. The CDR3 extends over 15 amino acids. Germline V gene data show CDR1 as MDHEN and CDR2 as SYDVKM. Trimming stripped 3 bases from V and 2 bases from J, with 11 bases between. CDR3 region: CASSFLVAAYNEQFF. CDR3 coding DNA: TGTGCCAGCAGTTTTCTTGTGGCAGCCTACAATGAGCAGTTCTTC. Using reference TRBV28 and TRBJ2-1 for the parts outside the CDR3, the full variable domain is DVKVTQSSRYLVKRTGEKVFLECVQDMDHENMFWYRQDPGLGLRLIYFSYDVKMKEKGDIPEGYSVSREKKERFSLILESASTNQTSMYLCASSFLVAAYNEQFFGPGTRLTVL.